Each of the 26 T cell receptor beta chains below was sequenced from the same sample in a study of shared clonotypes between healthy human individuals. Only CD45RO-negative cells positively selected for CCR7 counted as naive CD8 cells, so terminally differentiated effector memory CD45RA+ cells were excluded. Sequencing used immunoSEQ multiplex PCR; TCRdb keeps in-frame clones, though not all of them. This table has hundreds of thousands of clones, approximately 95% appearing once. The material sequenced was naive CD8+ T cells sorted from blood. The receptors derive from a woman under 40 in good health.

As regards this clone: The sample has other DNA sequences that encode this CDR3 too. This chain uses TRBV28 with TRBJ2-7, with a possible D match to TRBD1 (6 bases). Germline CDR1 reads MDHEN; CDR2 reads SYDVKM. Trimming pared 5 bases from V and 4 bases from J, leaving 9 bases between. CDR3 length: 12 amino acids. The CDR3 loop reads CASSLQGYEQYF. DNA of the CDR3: TGTGCCAGCAGTCTACAGGGATACGAGCAGTACTTC. The variable domain in full, completed from reference TRBV28 and TRBJ2-7, reads DVKVTQSSRYLVKRTGEKVFLECVQDMDHENMFWYRQDPGLGLRLIYFSYDVKMKEKGDIPEGYSVSREKKERFSLILESASTNQTSMYLCASSLQGYEQYFGPGTRLTVT.

The chain employs TRBV27 and TRBJ2-1; weak D call: TRBD2 (5 bases). Per the germline V gene, CDR1 is MNHEY and CDR2 is SMNVEV (reference sequence). V lost 9 bases and J lost 0, with 12 bases in between. The CDR3 is 14 amino acids. The CDR3 loop reads CASQILGSYNEQFF. CDR3 coding DNA: TGTGCCAGTCAGATACTAGGCTCCTACAATGAGCAGTTCTTC.

The chain recombines TRBV11-1 with TRBJ2-5, with D uncertain. The DNA end favors TRBJ2-7, so the J call may be wrong. This CDR3 is 14 amino acids long. CDR1 SGHAT and CDR2 FQDESV come from the germline V gene (reference sequence). CDR3 in DNA: TGTGCCAGCAGCTTAATTGGACCTTCGCACGAGCAGTACTTC. It is translated as CASSLIGPSHEQYF.

The chain employs TRBV19 and TRBJ2-1, with 10 bases aligning to TRBD2. Germline V CDR1 and CDR2: LNHDA, SQIVND (reference sequence). Trimming removed 6 bases from V and 4 bases from J; junction bases left unmatched: 3. This CDR3 is 14 amino acids long. The CDR3 DNA is TGTGCCAGTAGGCAACTAGCGGGATACAATGAGCAGTTCTTC. It encodes CASRQLAGYNEQFF.

The gene calls are TRBV10-3 and TRBJ1-2, with D unresolved. Germline lookup yields CDR1 ENHRY and CDR2 SYGVKD. The CDR3 is made up of 14 amino acids. Trimming cost V 4 bases and J 4 bases, with 13 bases left between them. CDR3 bases: TGTGCCATCAGTGTAAGACGGCGGACCTATGGCTACACCTTC. This codes for CAISVRRRTYGYTF.

V and J are TRBV6-5 and TRBJ2-2; no definite D call. The V gene lost 5 bases and the J gene lost 5 bases, with 9 bases spanning the gap. Germline CDR1 and CDR2: MNHEY and SVGAGI. There are 13 residues in the CDR3. The CDR3 nucleotides are TGTGCCAGCAGTCGACAATATACCGGGGAGCTGTTTTTT. This gives the protein CASSRQYTGELFF.

The rearrangement uses TRBV7-9 and TRBJ2-7; unclear D gene. This CDR3 is 13 amino acids long. V lost 5 bases to trimming and J lost 4 bases, with 12 bases between them. CDR1 is SEHNR, CDR2 FQNEAQ, per germline (reference sequence). DNA of the CDR3: TGTGCCAGCAGCCCTGGGCGGATTTACGAGCAGTACTTC. Amino acids: CASSPGRIYEQYF.

The chain recombines TRBV5-1 with TRBJ2-7, with TRBD2 matching over 7 bases. Germline CDR1 is SGHRS and CDR2 is YFSETQ. V shed 0 bases and J 5 bases; nucleotides not matched to a gene: 8. CDR3 length: 15 amino acids. CDR3 loop: CASSLGVGGSDEQYF. For the CDR3, the DNA is TGCGCCAGCAGCTTGGGTGTCGGGGGGTCCGACGAGCAGTACTTC. The full variable domain, with the rest looked up from reference TRBV5-1 and TRBJ2-7, is KAGVTQTPRYLIKTRGQQVTLSCSPISGHRSVSWYQQTPGQGLQFLFEYFSETQRNKGNFPGRFSGRQFSNSRSEMNVSTLELGDSALYLCASSLGVGGSDEQYFGPGTRLTVT.

This clone was recorded once. The chain is built from TRBV4-1 and TRBJ1-5; 8 bases map to TRBD1. Germline-derived CDR1 and CDR2 are MGHRA and YSYEKL. The CDR3 runs to 15 residues. The junction had 5 bases not matched to a gene; V was cut back by 1 base and J by 6 bases. The CDR3 sequence is CASSQGRQGLQPQHF. The CDR3 DNA sequence: TGCGCCAGCAGCCAAGGACGACAGGGGCTTCAGCCCCAGCATTTT.

The chain links TRBV30 to TRBJ2-7; 7 nucleotides align to TRBD1. Trimming cost V 3 bases and J 3 bases; bases outside gene matches: 5. The CDR3 runs to 13 residues. Germline CDR1 reads GTSNPN; CDR2 reads SVGIG (reference sequence). Here the CDR3 DNA reads TGTGCCTGGAGGGGTCCAGGGGGCTACGAGCAGTACTTC. Translation: CAWRGPGGYEQYF.

J is TRBJ1-5 and V is TRBV15; weak D call: TRBD1 (5 bases). Germline values: CDR1 LNHNV, CDR2 YYDKDF (reference sequence). This CDR3 has 16 amino acids. Deletions cut 5 bases from V and 1 base from J, with 15 bases between. CDR3 DNA sequence: TGTGCCACCAGCGGATATTTGGGGGACAGCAATCAGCCCCAGCATTTT. This encodes CATSGYLGDSNQPQHF.

This chain joins TRBV5-1 and TRBJ2-1; 8 nucleotides agree with TRBD1. The CDR3 totals 14 residues. V shed 1 base and J 8 bases; nucleotides not matched to a gene: 5. Looked up from germline, CDR1 is SGHRS and CDR2 is YFSETQ. The DNA of the CDR3 is TGCGCCAGCAGCTTGTGGCAGGGGGCCGATGAGCAGTTCTTC. Protein: CASSLWQGADEQFF.

This chain connects TRBV11-3 to TRBJ2-7, with TRBD2 matching over 8 bases. V dropped 2 bases and J dropped 6; count of bases not matched to a gene: 15. The CDR3 has 17 amino acids. Germline loops: CDR1 SGHNT, CDR2 YENEEA. CDR3 DNA: TGTGCCAGCAGCTTATGGAGGCGAGCGGGAGACCGAGCCGAGCAGTACTTC. Protein sequence: CASSLWRRAGDRAEQYF.

CDR3 DNA sequence: TGCGCCAGCAGCTTTGAAGGGGGTATTCAGCCCCAGCATTTT. Protein product: CASSFEGGIQPQHF. This chain uses TRBV5-1 with TRBJ1-5; tentatively, D is TRBD1 (6 bases). This CDR3 spans 14 amino acids. With 2 bases removed from V and 6 bases from J, the gap between germline ends came to 12 bases. CDR1 and CDR2 (germline): SGHRS, YFSETQ.

J is TRBJ2-6 and V is TRBV30, with D possibly TRBD2 on 5 matching bases. V lost 7 bases, J lost 2 bases, and 21 bases lay in between. Germline CDR1 and CDR2: GTSNPN and SVGIG (reference sequence). The CDR3 covers 17 residues. CDR3 protein: CAFPQWARRTGANVLTF. The CDR3 DNA reads as TGTGCCTTCCCCCAGTGGGCGCGGAGGACTGGGGCCAACGTCCTGACTTTC.

This rearrangement joins TRBV30 to TRBJ2-1; D remains ambiguous. This CDR3 contains 12 residues. The germline V gene has CDR1 GTSNPN and CDR2 SVGIG (reference sequence). V lost 3 bases, J lost 9 bases, and 12 bases lay in between. The CDR3 region is CAWSRAAIEQFF. The CDR3 DNA reads TGTGCCTGGAGCCGTGCTGCGATTGAGCAGTTCTTC.

The chain is built from TRBV29-1 and TRBJ2-5; 7 positions agree with TRBD2. TRBJ2-7 explains the end of the DNA better; the J call may be wrong. This CDR3 has 15 amino acids. Looked up from germline, CDR1 is SQVTM and CDR2 is ANQGSEA. This chain's CDR3 is CSVESGRESSYEQYF. The DNA of the CDR3 is TGCAGCGTTGAATCGGGGAGGGAGAGCTCCTACGAGCAGTACTTC.

V is TRBV30 and J is TRBJ1-2; 9 positions agree with TRBD1. Losses at the gene ends were 8 bases for V and 8 bases for J; bases not matched to a gene: 12. The germline gives CDR1 GTSNPN, CDR2 SVGIG (reference sequence). The CDR3 is made up of 13 amino acids. The CDR3 sequence: CARRGQGRIGYTF. As DNA, the CDR3 is TGTGCCAGAAGGGGACAGGGCCGAATAGGCTACACCTTC.

The chain joins TRBV19 to TRBJ2-3, with 14 nucleotides matching TRBD2. Germline CDR1 and CDR2: LNHDA and SQIVND (reference sequence). The CDR3 is 20 amino acids. V gave up 5 bases and J gave up 3 bases; unmatched junction bases: 16. CDR3 nucleotide sequence: TGTGCCAGTAGTCTACCACCGGGACTAGCGGGAGTAGGCGTAACAGATACGCAGTATTTT. This codes for CASSLPPGLAGVGVTDTQYF.

The J gene is TRBJ2-1, the V gene TRBV10-2; TRBD2 matches 7 bases. Germline values: CDR1 WSHSY, CDR2 SAAADI. This CDR3 is 15 amino acids long. The V and J ends lost 1 base and 10 bases, in that order; junction bases with no gene match: 10. CDR3 nucleotides: TGCGCCAGCAGTGAGTGGGCGGGAGTGGGAGGCGAGCAGTTCTTC. This encodes CASSEWAGVGGEQFF.

This sequence joins TRBV28 and TRBJ1-5, with a weak D call TRBD1 (6 bases). The CDR3 length is 15 residues. Between the trimmed V and J ends, which lost 2 bases and 1 base, there was a span of 9 bases. Germline V gene sequence: CDR1 MDHEN, CDR2 SYDVKM. The CDR3 here is CASSLVDRSNQPQHF. CDR3 coding DNA: TGTGCCAGCAGTTTAGTGGACAGAAGCAATCAGCCCCAGCATTTT.

About this clone: Relative to the germline gene, one junction end is altered; a read error may explain this. This chain links TRBV7-3 with TRBJ2-2, with a tentative D call TRBD1 (5 bases). This CDR3 has 13 residues. Germline V gives CDR1 SGHTA, CDR2 FQGTGA. CDR3 sequence: CVSSPRVTGELFF. CDR3 nucleotides: TGTGTCAGCAGCCCCAGGGTTACCGGGGAGCTGTTTTTT.

This chain joins TRBV7-9 and TRBJ2-1; 9 bases align to TRBD2. This CDR3 spans 16 amino acids. Germline V gene data show CDR1 as SEHNR and CDR2 as FQNEAQ (reference sequence). Germline trimming cut 0 bases from V and 6 bases from J; bases unmatched to any gene: 6. The CDR3 reads CASSLALGLAVNEQFF. The CDR3 nucleotides are TGTGCCAGCAGCTTAGCGTTGGGACTAGCCGTCAATGAGCAGTTCTTC. Looking up the rest from reference TRBV7-9 and TRBJ2-1 gives the full variable domain: DTGVSQNPRHKITKRGQNVTFRCDPISEHNRLYWYRQTLGQGPEFLTYFQNEAQLEKSRLLSDRFSAERPKGSFSTLEIQRTEQGDSAMYLCASSLALGLAVNEQFFGPGTRLTVL.

V is TRBV19 and J is TRBJ1-1; D unclear. V lost 10 bases to trimming and J lost 1 base, with 13 bases between them. There are 13 residues in the CDR3. Germline lookup yields CDR1 LNHDA and CDR2 SQIVND (reference sequence). The DNA for the CDR3 is TGTGCCATTCGATTGTTCAGGAACACTGAAGCTTTCTTT. Protein sequence: CAIRLFRNTEAFF.

J is TRBJ1-2 and V is TRBV7-9, with no clear D. The CDR3 is 14 amino acids. Trimming stripped 5 bases from V and 2 bases from J, with 12 bases between. Per the germline V gene, CDR1 is SEHNR and CDR2 is FQNEAQ (reference sequence). CDR3 sequence reads: CASSLESTNYGYTF. CDR3 sequence (DNA): TGTGCCAGCAGCCTTGAATCGACGAACTATGGCTACACCTTC.

The V gene is TRBV7-2, the J gene TRBJ1-2; 8 nucleotides agree with TRBD1. V was clipped by 0 bases and J by 6 bases; unmatched bases: 3. Germline CDR1 SGHTA, CDR2 FQGNSA. The CDR3 sequence is 14 residues long. CDR3 region: CASSLAQGAHGYTF. The CDR3 DNA reads TGTGCCAGCAGCTTAGCGCAGGGGGCACATGGCTACACCTTC.